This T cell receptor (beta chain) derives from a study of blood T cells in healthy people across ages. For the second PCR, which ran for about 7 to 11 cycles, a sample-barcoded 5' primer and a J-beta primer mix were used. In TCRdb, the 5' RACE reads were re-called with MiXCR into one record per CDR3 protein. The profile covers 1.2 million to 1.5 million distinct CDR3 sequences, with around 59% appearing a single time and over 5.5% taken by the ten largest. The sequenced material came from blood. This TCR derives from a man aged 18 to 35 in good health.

The CDR3 DNA reads as TGCAGTGCTAGAGATCTGGCAGGGGTCTCCTACGAGCAGTACTTC. Translation gives CSARDLAGVSYEQYF. V and J are TRBV20-1 and TRBJ2-7, with D possibly being TRBD1 (6 bases). Germline V gene data show CDR1 as DFQATT and CDR2 as SNEGSKA (reference sequence). The germline V and J ends were trimmed by 0 bases and 0 bases, with 12 bases remaining between them. The CDR3 is made up of 15 amino acids.